The 18 T cell receptor beta chains reported below all come from one sample, sequenced in a study of T cells in Graves' hyperthyroidism and ophthalmopathy. Researchers took RNA transcripts and amplified the TCR beta CDR3 regions from them. The HTBI primer set was used in a first-round RT-PCR of the TCR CDR3. One entry per CDR3 protein results from TCRdb running MiXCR on the multiplex PCR reads. The sample lists around 620,000 distinct CDR3 sequences, 11% to 15% occurring once. What was sequenced was blood. These receptors all come from a woman aged 18 to 35 with Graves' ophthalmopathy.

This clonotype was counted only a few times. This chain uses TRBV11-2 with TRBJ2-7; D is perhaps TRBD2 (6 bases). CDR1 and CDR2 from the germline V gene are SGHAT and FQNNGV. Trimming cost V 0 bases and J 3 bases, with 15 bases left between them. The CDR3 covers 16 residues. CDR3 nucleotide sequence: TGTGCCAGCAGCTTAGATTATGGCGGGGCATACTACGAGCAGTACTTC. Translating it yields CASSLDYGGAYYEQYF.

In its sample, this clonotype was seen many times. V is TRBV3-1 and J is TRBJ2-1; the D gene is possibly TRBD1 (5 bases). The length of the CDR3 is 16 residues. CDR1 and CDR2 from the germline V gene are LGHDT and YNNKEL (reference sequence). V shed 0 bases and J shed 8 bases, with 17 bases lying between them. The DNA of the CDR3 is TGTGCCAGCAGCCAAGATCTCGCAGGGTGGGTGGATGAGCAGTTCTTC. Residues: CASSQDLAGWVDEQFF.

As to this clonotype: A much larger clonotype is one base distant, so this may be a read error. The rearrangement uses TRBV7-9 and TRBJ2-3, with 7 positions matching TRBD1. The CDR3 covers 13 residues. Germline CDR1 SEHNR, CDR2 FQNEAQ (reference sequence). The CDR3 loop is CASNQRQGDAQYF. For the CDR3, the DNA is TGTGCCAGCAACCAGAGACAGGGAGATGCGCAGTATTTT.

This chain links TRBV4-1 with TRBJ2-5, with a weak D call TRBD2 (6 bases). From germline, CDR1 is MGHRA and CDR2 YSYEKL. V shed 2 bases and J shed 5 bases, with 18 bases lying between them. This CDR3 is built from 16 residues. CDR3 in DNA: TGCGCCAGCAGCCAAAGGCCCCCCGGGGGACGGGAGACCCAGTACTTC. Residues: CASSQRPPGGRETQYF.

This clonotype has a count of ten or more. The gene calls are TRBV30 and TRBJ2-7; D call uncertain. The germline V gene encodes CDR1 GTSNPN and CDR2 SVGIG (reference sequence). The CDR3 has 14 residues. Trimming pared 2 bases from V and 3 bases from J, leaving 14 bases between. This chain's CDR3 is CAWSQAPEVYEQYF. CDR3 bases: TGTGCCTGGAGTCAGGCCCCAGAGGTCTACGAGCAGTACTTC.

The rearrangement joins TRBV4-3 to TRBJ2-2; D is unresolved. Per germline, CDR1 LGHNA and CDR2 YSLEER. V was shortened by 2 bases and J by 2 bases, with 12 bases between the two germline ends. This CDR3 is built from 16 residues. CDR3 coding DNA: TGCGCCAGCAGCCAACCCAGAAGAGTTAACACCGGGGAGCTGTTTTTT. Its translation: CASSQPRRVNTGELFF.

This clonotype was detected a few times. The rearrangement links TRBV30 to TRBJ2-6, with D perhaps being TRBD1 or TRBD2 (5 bases each). Germline CDR1 is GTSNPN and CDR2 is SVGIG (reference sequence). V was cut by 6 bases and J by 1 base, with 22 bases left in between. The CDR3 loop spans 18 amino acids. The CDR3 loop is CACRDWDAFESGANVLTF. CDR3 DNA sequence: TGTGCCTGTAGAGATTGGGACGCGTTCGAGTCTGGGGCCAACGTCCTGACTTTC.

This clonotype was counted between two and nine times. V gene TRBV10-3 combines with J gene TRBJ1-2, with 10 bases that match TRBD1. The CDR3 runs 15 residues. V shed 10 bases, J shed 2 bases, and the junction held 10 bases outside the gene matches. Per the germline V gene, CDR1 is ENHRY and CDR2 is SYGVKD. CDR3 region: CATEPTGGENYGYTF. The CDR3 bases are TGTGCCACCGAACCGACAGGGGGCGAGAACTATGGCTACACCTTC.

The chain is built from TRBV10-3 and TRBJ2-7, with TRBD2 matching over 9 bases. Trimming took 3 bases from V and 5 from J; bases not matched to a gene: 11. This CDR3 has 16 amino acids. Germline V gene lookup returns CDR1 ENHRY and CDR2 SYGVKD. The CDR3 spells CAISDRKLAGAHEQYF. In DNA, the CDR3 is TGTGCCATCAGTGACCGAAAACTAGCGGGCGCCCACGAGCAGTACTTC.

Here the CDR3 DNA reads TGTGCCATCGGCCCCCCGGGGGGGATCACTGAAGCTTTCTTT. As protein: CAIGPPGGITEAFF. V usage is TRBV27 and J usage is TRBJ1-1; TRBD1 might be the D (5 bases). V lost 10 bases and J 4 bases, leaving 19 bases between the germline ends. The length of the CDR3 is 14 residues. Per the germline V gene, CDR1 is MNHEY and CDR2 is SMNVEV (reference sequence).

CDR3 nucleotide sequence: TGTGCCAGTAGGATAAAGGTAGCGGGGATGAACACTGAAGCTTTCTTT. This sequence encodes CASRIKVAGMNTEAFF. V and J are TRBV19 and TRBJ1-1; no clear D. Germline CDR1 LNHDA, CDR2 SQIVND (reference sequence). This CDR3 is 16 amino acids long. The V end lost 6 bases, the J end lost 0 bases, and 17 bases lay between the germline ends.

This clonotype was recorded many times. The V and J genes are TRBV7-9 and TRBJ1-1; D remains unclear. CDR1 SEHNR and CDR2 FQNEAQ come from the germline V gene (reference sequence). CDR3 size: 14 residues. V was shortened by 1 base and J by 0 bases, with 6 bases between the two germline ends. Here the CDR3 reads CASSLGHLNTEAFF. CDR3 DNA: TGTGCCAGCAGCTTAGGACACCTGAACACTGAAGCTTTCTTT.

This clonotype was found a few times. The rearrangement joins TRBV14 to TRBJ2-3; TRBD2 might be the D (5 bases). V was trimmed by 3 bases and J by 11 bases, leaving 27 bases between them. Germline V gene data show CDR1 as SGHDN and CDR2 as FVKESK. This CDR3 contains 17 residues. The chain's CDR3 is CASSQIESAAPPFRQYF. In nucleotides, the CDR3 is TGTGCCAGCAGCCAGATCGAATCAGCGGCGCCTCCATTTAGGCAGTATTTT.

The gene calls are TRBV19 and TRBJ1-1, with a possible D match to TRBD1 (5 bases). CDR1 and CDR2 (germline): LNHDA, SQIVND (reference sequence). V shed 3 bases and J shed 5 bases, with 13 bases lying between them. The CDR3 runs 14 residues. The CDR3 loop is CASSIGALRTEAFF. The CDR3 DNA reads as TGTGCCAGTAGTATTGGGGCGTTGAGGACTGAAGCTTTCTTT.

This rearrangement joins TRBV7-8 to TRBJ2-7; D ambiguous. V was shortened by 0 bases and J by 6 bases, with 12 bases between the two germline ends. The CDR3 has 14 residues. Germline CDR1 reads SGHVS; CDR2 reads FQNEAQ. The CDR3 coding sequence is TGTGCCAGCAGCTTAGCCCAAAGGACCCTCGAGCAGTACTTC. Protein sequence: CASSLAQRTLEQYF.

This clonotype was picked up many times. V and J are TRBV6-6 and TRBJ1-2; 8 bases line up with TRBD1. Germline trimming cut 2 bases from V and 8 bases from J; bases unmatched to any gene: 4. Germline CDR1 is MNHNY and CDR2 is SVGAGI (reference sequence). The length of the CDR3 is 13 residues. CDR3 sequence: CASSYQGAWGYTF. The DNA of the CDR3 is TGTGCCAGCAGTTACCAGGGGGCGTGGGGCTACACCTTC.

This clonotype has at least ten counts. The chain combines TRBV2 with TRBJ1-4; D may be TRBD1 (5 bases). The CDR3 runs to 13 residues. V was cut by 4 bases and J by 11 bases, with 14 bases left in between. Germline V gene lookup returns CDR1 SNHLY and CDR2 FYNNEI. The CDR3: CASSVVPRGKLFF. The CDR3 region has the DNA TGTGCCAGCAGTGTGGTCCCCCGGGGGAAACTGTTTTTT.

This clonotype occurred once. The junction differs from germline at one of its ends, possibly a read error. The chain is built from TRBV7-7 and TRBJ2-7; 10 bases agree with TRBD1. CDR1 SSHAT and CDR2 FNYEAQ come from the germline V gene (reference sequence). This CDR3 contains 15 residues. The CDR3 spells CASSLGTGAAYEQYF. DNA of the CDR3: TGTGCTAGCAGCTTGGGGACAGGGGCGGCCTACGAGCAGTACTTC.